A single sample gave rise to the 20 T cell receptor beta chains below, sequenced in a study of CD8+CD57+ T cells in acquired aplastic anemia. TCR beta VDJ and CDR3 profiling used genomic DNA as template. TCRdb re-analysed the reads in MiXCR, keeping a single row per CDR3 protein. The data contain 190,000 or so distinct CDR3 sequences, around 60% of them seen just once; the ten biggest clones take up approximately 30%. The material sequenced was sorted CD4+, CD8+, or CD8+CD57+ T cells (not recorded which) from PBMCs. Receptors originate from a human donor in good health.

This clonotype was recorded a few times. The chain uses TRBV2 and TRBJ1-2; weak D call: TRBD1 (5 bases). The CDR3 runs to 12 residues. V was clipped by 6 bases and J by 11 bases, with 16 bases between them. Germline V CDR1 and CDR2: SNHLY, FYNNEI. Written as DNA, the CDR3 is TGTGCCAGCAGGCCGGGCAACCAGGGTTACACCTTC. This sequence encodes CASRPGNQGYTF. Using reference TRBV2 and TRBJ1-2 for the parts outside the CDR3, the full variable domain is EPEVTQTPSHQVTQMGQEVILRCVPISNHLYFYWYRQILGQKVEFLVSFYNNEISEKSEIFDDQFSVERPDGSNFTLKIRSTKLEDSAMYFCASRPGNQGYTFGSGTRLTVV.

The chain couples TRBV19 to TRBJ2-7; possible D gene TRBD2, 6 bases. The V end was cut by 6 bases, the J end by 2 bases, with 14 bases between. This CDR3 comprises 14 residues. Germline CDR1 reads LNHDA; CDR2 reads SQIVND (reference sequence). The CDR3 nucleotides read TGTGCCAGTAGCCGAAAGGGAGGAACCTACGAGCAGTACTTC. This codes for CASSRKGGTYEQYF.

V and J are TRBV6-6 and TRBJ1-1; tentative D call: TRBD1 (6 bases). The CDR3 length is 13 residues. V lost 6 bases to trimming and J lost 5 bases, with 13 bases between them. Germline CDR1 is MNHNY and CDR2 is SVGAGI (reference sequence). In DNA, the CDR3 is TGTGCCAGCAGCTTGTTAGGGGGAACTGAAGCTTTCTTT. Its translation is CASSLLGGTEAFF.

This clonotype showed up many times. The genes are TRBV27 and TRBJ2-7, with D uncertain. With 3 bases removed from V and 2 bases from J, the gap between germline ends came to 11 bases. Germline V lookup: CDR1 MNHEY, CDR2 SMNVEV (reference sequence). The CDR3 is made up of 14 amino acids. The CDR3 sequence is CASSLVADTYEQYF. CDR3 DNA sequence: TGTGCCAGCAGTTTGGTGGCGGATACCTACGAGCAGTACTTC.

In this sample, this clonotype turned up a few times. This chain links TRBV24-1 with TRBJ2-7; a possible D gene is TRBD2 (5 bases). CDR1 is KGHDR and CDR2 is SFDVKD in the germline V gene. The CDR3 consists of 13 residues. The V end lost 4 bases, the J end lost 7 bases, and 13 bases lay between the germline ends. The CDR3 spells CATSDGEWREQYF. CDR3 coding DNA: TGTGCCACCAGTGACGGGGAGTGGAGGGAGCAGTACTTC.

V gene TRBV19 combines with J gene TRBJ2-7; weak D call: TRBD1 (6 bases). From germline, CDR1 is LNHDA and CDR2 SQIVND (reference sequence). Deletions cut 4 bases from V and 3 bases from J, with 10 bases between. CDR3 size: 13 residues. In nucleotides, the CDR3 is TGTGCCAGTAGTAGCAGACAGGTCTACGAGCAGTACTTC. It specifies CASSSRQVYEQYF.

This chain connects TRBV20-1 to TRBJ2-5, with 10 bases lining up with TRBD2. The V gene end was trimmed by 0 bases and the J gene end by 6 bases; junction bases not matched to a gene: 7. This CDR3 spans 15 amino acids. CDR1 and CDR2 (germline): DFQATT, SNEGSKA (reference sequence). CDR3 coding DNA: TGCAGTGCTAGAGATTGGGGGACTAGCGAAAAGACCCAGTACTTC. The encoded protein is CSARDWGTSEKTQYF.

This clonotype came up many times. The chain is built from TRBV6-1 and TRBJ1-1; unclear D gene. This CDR3 is built from 13 residues. Germline values: CDR1 MNHNS, CDR2 SASEGT. Deletions cut 3 bases from V and 1 base from J, with 6 bases between. CDR3 protein: CASSDIQNTEAFF. Written as DNA, the CDR3 is TGTGCCAGCAGTGACATCCAGAACACTGAAGCTTTCTTT.

This chain links TRBV5-1 with TRBJ2-7; either TRBD1 or TRBD2 may fit D (5 bases each). The CDR3 totals 11 residues. CDR1 and CDR2 (germline): SGHRS, YFSETQ. Trimming shortened V by 7 bases and J by 3 bases, and 8 bases separated the two germline ends. CDR3 in DNA: TGCGCCAGCGGGACCAACTACGAGCAGTACTTC. It is translated as CASGTNYEQYF.

The chain couples TRBV7-9 to TRBJ1-2; D is uncertain. The V end was cut by 1 base, the J end by 8 bases, with 14 bases between. The CDR3 is made up of 14 amino acids. Per germline, CDR1 SEHNR and CDR2 FQNEAQ (reference sequence). The CDR3 here is CASSLGHGSRGYTF. In nucleotides, the CDR3 is TGTGCCAGCAGCTTAGGCCACGGGTCTCGGGGCTACACCTTC.

This clonotype appeared a few times. A much bigger clone sits one base away, suggesting this may be a read error. The chain is built from TRBV6-2 or TRBV6-3 and TRBJ2-7; TRBD2 might be the D (5 bases). Germline CDR1 reads MNHEY; CDR2 reads SVGEGT. This CDR3 spans 16 amino acids. The CDR3 here is CASSYGAAEIHYGQYF. The CDR3 nucleotides are TGTGCCAGCAGTTACGGAGCGGCCGAGATTCATTACGGGCAGTACTTC.

The sample holds many counts of this clonotype. CDR3 nucleotides: TGCAGCGTTGAGCTAACAGGGAACACTGAAGCTTTCTTT. Protein: CSVELTGNTEAFF. The chain recombines TRBV29-1 with TRBJ1-1, with D perhaps TRBD1 (5 bases). This CDR3 spans 13 amino acids. The V end was cut by 3 bases, the J end by 1 base, with 9 bases between. The germline V gene has CDR1 SQVTM and CDR2 ANQGSEA.

This chain links TRBV7-2 with TRBJ1-2; possibly TRBD1 for D (5 bases). The length of the CDR3 is 13 residues. Trimming removed 3 bases from V and 5 bases from J, with 10 bases in between. The germline V gene has CDR1 SGHTA and CDR2 FQGNSA. Here the CDR3 reads CASSFGTEYGYTF. The CDR3 DNA sequence: TGTGCCAGCAGCTTCGGGACGGAGTATGGCTACACCTTC.

The CDR3 sequence is CASIPRDEVYYGYTF. The CDR3, as DNA: TGTGCCAGCATCCCCCGGGATGAGGTGTACTATGGCTACACCTTC. This sequence joins TRBV12-3 or TRBV12-4 and TRBJ1-2; D unresolved. This CDR3 is built from 15 residues. V lost 7 bases to trimming and J lost 3 bases, with 18 bases between them.

This clonotype was counted between two and nine times. V is TRBV7-8 and J is TRBJ1-1; D is unresolved. Germline CDR1 is SGHVS and CDR2 is FQNEAQ. The CDR3 has 15 amino acids. Deletions cut 1 base from V and 0 bases from J, with 9 bases between. CDR3 sequence: CASSLGTGMNTEAFF. The CDR3 DNA reads as TGTGCCAGCAGCTTAGGGACGGGCATGAACACTGAAGCTTTCTTT.

The gene calls are TRBV20-1 and TRBJ1-1, with 9 bases matching TRBD1. V was clipped by 1 base and J by 3 bases; unmatched bases: 6. Per germline, CDR1 DFQATT and CDR2 SNEGSKA (reference sequence). The CDR3 extends over 15 amino acids. The DNA of the CDR3 is TGCAGTGCTAGAGCTTACAGGGGGCTGGACACTGAAGCTTTCTTT. Its protein product is CSARAYRGLDTEAFF.

The chain links TRBV10-3 to TRBJ2-5; 15 bases fit TRBD2. The CDR3 has 16 amino acids. The germline CDR1 and CDR2 sequences are ENHRY and SYGVKD. With 2 bases clipped from V and 4 bases from J, the junction kept 2 bases outside the gene matches. The CDR3 region has the DNA TGTGCCATCAGTGAGCCGGGACTAGCGGGAGGAGAGACCCAGTACTTC. Its translation is CAISEPGLAGGETQYF.

This clonotype was observed many times. This chain connects TRBV9 to TRBJ1-2; D is uncertain. V was clipped by 2 bases and J by 0 bases, with 14 bases between them. This CDR3 contains 16 residues. CDR1 and CDR2 from the germline V gene are SGDLS and YYNGEE. CDR3 bases: TGTGCCAGCAGCGTGGGGAGCCGGGAAACTAACTATGGCTACACCTTC. This sequence encodes CASSVGSRETNYGYTF.

The chain couples TRBV6-5 to TRBJ1-1; unclear D gene. Per germline, CDR1 MNHEY and CDR2 SVGAGI. CDR3 length: 14 residues. The V and J ends lost 6 bases and 4 bases respectively, with 15 bases between them. The CDR3 DNA reads as TGTGCCAGCAGAGTAAACACCCTGGGCACTGAAGCTTTCTTT. Its translation: CASRVNTLGTEAFF.

This clonotype was found once. The junction departs from germline at one end; a sequencing error may be responsible. The chain links TRBV24-1 to TRBJ2-1; D perhaps matches TRBD1 (6 bases). The CDR3 is 15 amino acids. Germline V gene sequence: CDR1 KGHDR, CDR2 SFDVKD. In DNA, the CDR3 is TGCGCCACCAGTGACCCGACAGGACCGGACGGTGCGCAGTTCTTC. The encoded protein is CATSDPTGPDGAQFF.